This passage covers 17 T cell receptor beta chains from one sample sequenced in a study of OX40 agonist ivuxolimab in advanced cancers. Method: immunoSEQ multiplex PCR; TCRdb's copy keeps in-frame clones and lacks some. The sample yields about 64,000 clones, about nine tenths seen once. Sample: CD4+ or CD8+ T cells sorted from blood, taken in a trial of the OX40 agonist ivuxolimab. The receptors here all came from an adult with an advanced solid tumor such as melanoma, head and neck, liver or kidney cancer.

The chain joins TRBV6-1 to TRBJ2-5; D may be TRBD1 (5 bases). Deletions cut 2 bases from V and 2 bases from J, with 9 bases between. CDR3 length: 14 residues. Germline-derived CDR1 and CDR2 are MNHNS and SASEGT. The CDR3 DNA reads TGTGCCAGCAGTGAATTTAGGGGTCAAGAGACCCAGTACTTC. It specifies CASSEFRGQETQYF.

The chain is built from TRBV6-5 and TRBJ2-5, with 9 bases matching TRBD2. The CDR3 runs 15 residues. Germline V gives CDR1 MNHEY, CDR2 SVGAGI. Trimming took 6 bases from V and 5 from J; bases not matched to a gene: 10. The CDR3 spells CASSRPGLARETQYF. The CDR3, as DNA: TGTGCCAGCAGCCGCCCCGGACTAGCGAGGGAGACCCAGTACTTC.

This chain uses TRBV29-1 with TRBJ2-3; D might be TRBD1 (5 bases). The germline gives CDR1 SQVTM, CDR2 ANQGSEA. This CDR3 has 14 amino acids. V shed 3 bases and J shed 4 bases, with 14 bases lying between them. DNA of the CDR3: TGCAGCGTTGATAGCACAGGCGCCTCAGATACGCAGTATTTT. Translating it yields CSVDSTGASDTQYF.

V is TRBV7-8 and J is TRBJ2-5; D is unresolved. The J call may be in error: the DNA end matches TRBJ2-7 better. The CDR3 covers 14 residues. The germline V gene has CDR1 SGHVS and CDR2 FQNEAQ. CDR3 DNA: TGTGCCAGCAGCTTTAAGGTGGGCCCCTACGAGCAGTACTTC. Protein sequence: CASSFKVGPYEQYF.

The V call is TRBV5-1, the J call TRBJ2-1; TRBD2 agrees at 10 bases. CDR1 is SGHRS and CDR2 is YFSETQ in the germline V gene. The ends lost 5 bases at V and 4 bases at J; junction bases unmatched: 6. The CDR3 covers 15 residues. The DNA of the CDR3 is TGCGCCAGCAGTCCCGGGACTAGCGTGTACAATGAGCAGTTCTTC. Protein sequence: CASSPGTSVYNEQFF.

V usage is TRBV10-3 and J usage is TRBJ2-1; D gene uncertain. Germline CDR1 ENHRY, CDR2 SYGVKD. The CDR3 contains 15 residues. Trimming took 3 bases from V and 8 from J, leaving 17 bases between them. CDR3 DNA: TGTGCCATCAGTGAAGGGTTGGCGGCTAGAGATGAGCAGTTCTTC. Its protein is CAISEGLAARDEQFF.

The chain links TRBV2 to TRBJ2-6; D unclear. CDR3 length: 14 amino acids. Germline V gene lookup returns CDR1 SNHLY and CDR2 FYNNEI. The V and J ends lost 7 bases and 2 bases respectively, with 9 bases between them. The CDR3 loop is CASMRITGANVLTF. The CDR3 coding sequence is TGTGCCAGCATGAGGATAACTGGGGCCAACGTCCTGACTTTC.

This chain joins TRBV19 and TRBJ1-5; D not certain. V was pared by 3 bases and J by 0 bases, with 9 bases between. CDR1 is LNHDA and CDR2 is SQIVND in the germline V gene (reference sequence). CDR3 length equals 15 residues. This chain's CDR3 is CASSITENSNQPQHF. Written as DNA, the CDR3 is TGTGCCAGTAGTATCACGGAAAATAGCAATCAGCCCCAGCATTTT.

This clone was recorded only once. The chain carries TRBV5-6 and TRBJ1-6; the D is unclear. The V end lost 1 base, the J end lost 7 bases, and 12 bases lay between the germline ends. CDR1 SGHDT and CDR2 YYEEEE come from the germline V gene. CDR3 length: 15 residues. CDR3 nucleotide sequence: TGTGCCAGCAGCTTGTCTATGGGAGCGAATTCACCCCTCCACTTT. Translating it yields CASSLSMGANSPLHF.

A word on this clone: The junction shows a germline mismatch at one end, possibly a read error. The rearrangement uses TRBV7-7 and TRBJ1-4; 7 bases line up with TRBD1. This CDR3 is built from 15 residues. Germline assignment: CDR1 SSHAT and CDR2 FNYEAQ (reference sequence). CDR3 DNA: TGTGCTAGCAGCTTTTTTCGACAGGGTAGGGAAAAACTGTTTTTT. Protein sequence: CASSFFRQGREKLFF.

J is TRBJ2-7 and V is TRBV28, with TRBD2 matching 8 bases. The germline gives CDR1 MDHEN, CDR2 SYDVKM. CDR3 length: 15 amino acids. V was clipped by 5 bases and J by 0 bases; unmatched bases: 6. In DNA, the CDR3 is TGTGCCAGCAGTCCGACTAGCGTATACTCCTACGAGCAGTACTTC. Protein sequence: CASSPTSVYSYEQYF.

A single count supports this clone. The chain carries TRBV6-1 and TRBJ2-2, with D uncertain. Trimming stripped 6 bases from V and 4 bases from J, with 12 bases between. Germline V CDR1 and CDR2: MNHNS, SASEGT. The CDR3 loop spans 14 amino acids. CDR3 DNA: TGTGCCAGCAGGCCTTCCTTCTCCACCGGGGAGCTGTTTTTT. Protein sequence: CASRPSFSTGELFF.

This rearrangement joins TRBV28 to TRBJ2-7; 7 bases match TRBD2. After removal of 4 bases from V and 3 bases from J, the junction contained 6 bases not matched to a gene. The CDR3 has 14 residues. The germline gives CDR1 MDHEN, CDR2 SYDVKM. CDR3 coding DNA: TGTGCCAGCAGTTCGGGAGGTATTCTCTACGAGCAGTACTTC. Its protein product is CASSSGGILYEQYF.

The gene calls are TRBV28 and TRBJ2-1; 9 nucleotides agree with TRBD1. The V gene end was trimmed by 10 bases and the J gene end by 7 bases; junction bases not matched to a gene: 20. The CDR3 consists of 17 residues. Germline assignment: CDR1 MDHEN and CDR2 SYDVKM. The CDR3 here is CATSLQPGTGIMNEQFF. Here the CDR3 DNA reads TGTGCCACCTCACTGCAACCCGGGACAGGGATTATGAATGAGCAGTTCTTC.

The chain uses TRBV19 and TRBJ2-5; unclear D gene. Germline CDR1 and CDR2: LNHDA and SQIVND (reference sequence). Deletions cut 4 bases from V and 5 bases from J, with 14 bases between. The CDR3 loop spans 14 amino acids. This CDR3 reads CASSTGASAETQYF. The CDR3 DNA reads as TGTGCCAGTAGTACCGGAGCGTCGGCGGAGACCCAGTACTTC.

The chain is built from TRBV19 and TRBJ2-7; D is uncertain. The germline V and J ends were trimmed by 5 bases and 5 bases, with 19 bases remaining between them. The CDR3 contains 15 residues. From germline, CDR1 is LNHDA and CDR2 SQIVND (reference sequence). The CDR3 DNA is TGTGCCAGTAGTCCCCGGGCAGTGTCCTACGACGAGCAGTACTTC. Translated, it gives CASSPRAVSYDEQYF.

The CDR3 DNA is TGCGCCAGCAGCCCGTTCCCGGCGGGAGGGGAGCTGTTTTTT. As protein: CASSPFPAGGELFF. The rearrangement links TRBV5-1 to TRBJ2-2; possibly TRBD2 for D (6 bases). Germline V CDR1 and CDR2: SGHRS, YFSETQ. This CDR3 is 14 amino acids long. V lost 4 bases to trimming and J lost 8 bases, with 15 bases between them.